The next 21 T cell receptor beta chains were all read from a single sample in a study of Ad26.COV2.S vaccination and SARS-CoV-2 variants (dated by TCRdb to 2020 to 2022). The treatment or condition tag for this specimen amounts to: some 19 received Ad26.COV2.S at low or high dose, single or two shots; about 5 received placebo; per-sample allocation not given. Repertoires of vaccine and placebo recipients were sequenced from samples taken on day 63 after the first injection. Library preparation was by the immunoSEQ multiplex PCR assay. The table was pulled from immuneACCESS by TCRdb, which kept in-frame rearrangements only. Such tables lose some clones; where checked, under half of the loss comes from unresolved V genes, and the rest has no known cause. The sample includes 440,000 or so clones, with about 92% observed a single time. Less than 5.5% of the sample belongs to the ten largest clones.

The specimen comprised peripheral blood, sampled in a trial of Ad26.COV2.S vaccine versus placebo. These TCRs come from a person aged 18-65 years who received the Ad26.COV2.S COVID-19 vaccine or a placebo.

The chain carries TRBV27 and TRBJ2-7; TRBD2 matches at 7 bases. The V segment lost 3 bases and the J segment 2 bases; nucleotides outside the gene matches: 7. This CDR3 spans 15 amino acids. Germline CDR1 is MNHEY and CDR2 is SMNVEV (reference sequence). The CDR3 here is CASSLYLADPYEQYF. The CDR3, as DNA: TGTGCCAGCAGTTTGTATCTAGCGGACCCCTACGAGCAGTACTTC.

The chain is built from TRBV2 and TRBJ1-5; 9 bases line up with TRBD1. The CDR3 length is 17 residues. Germline CDR1 SNHLY, CDR2 FYNNEI. V shed 5 bases and J 2 bases; nucleotides not matched to a gene: 10. CDR3 nucleotides: TGTGCCAGCAGTCCTCGGTTGGGACAGGGAGGCAATCAGCCCCAGCATTTT. This gives the protein CASSPRLGQGGNQPQHF.

Details on this clone: Other nucleotide sequences from this sample produce the same CDR3. The genes are TRBV28 and TRBJ2-7; the D is unclear. CDR3 length: 11 amino acids. V lost 4 bases to trimming and J lost 3 bases, with 4 bases between them. The V gene's germline CDR1 is MDHEN and CDR2 SYDVKM. CDR3 in amino acids: CASSSNYEQYF. In DNA, the CDR3 is TGTGCCAGCAGTTCCAACTACGAGCAGTACTTC. Supplemented by reference TRBV28 and TRBJ2-7, the full variable domain reads DVKVTQSSRYLVKRTGEKVFLECVQDMDHENMFWYRQDPGLGLRLIYFSYDVKMKEKGDIPEGYSVSREKKERFSLILESASTNQTSMYLCASSSNYEQYFGPGTRLTVT.

This chain joins TRBV28 and TRBJ1-2, with TRBD1 matching 7 bases. Unmatched junction bases numbered 14, after V lost 3 bases and J lost 1 base. This CDR3 comprises 18 residues. Germline V gene sequence: CDR1 MDHEN, CDR2 SYDVKM. DNA of the CDR3: TGTGCCAGCAGTTTGGTGTCAGGGGGTGGTGGAGGTAACTATGGCTACACCTTC. Amino acids: CASSLVSGGGGGNYGYTF.

The J gene is TRBJ1-6, the V gene TRBV7-2; the match to TRBD1 covers 9 bases. V trimming: 4 bases; J trimming: 7 bases; junction bases outside the gene matches: 5. The CDR3 sequence is 15 residues long. In germline, CDR1 is SGHTA, CDR2 FQGNSA. CDR3 protein: CASSSGQGTNSPLHF. The CDR3 nucleotides are TGTGCCAGCAGCTCCGGACAGGGGACGAATTCACCCCTCCACTTT.

In regard to this clone: In the same sample, other DNA sequences code for this CDR3. The J gene is TRBJ1-4, the V gene TRBV5-1, with 7 bases lining up with TRBD1. The CDR3 is 14 amino acids. Trimming cost V 0 bases and J 7 bases; bases outside gene matches: 3. From germline, CDR1 is SGHRS and CDR2 YFSETQ. CDR3 sequence reads: CASSLGQGGEKLFF. CDR3 DNA: TGCGCCAGCAGCTTGGGCCAGGGGGGTGAAAAACTGTTTTTT.

This chain joins TRBV6-6 and TRBJ2-3, with 9 bases identical to TRBD2. The CDR3 covers 15 residues. The V gene's germline CDR1 is MNHNY and CDR2 SVGAGI (reference sequence). J was trimmed by 2 bases and V by 2 bases; bases with no gene match: 2. The CDR3 DNA is TGTGCCAGCAGTTACGGGACTAGCCCCACAGATACGCAGTATTTT. This encodes CASSYGTSPTDTQYF.

The chain joins TRBV12-3 or TRBV12-4 to TRBJ2-1, with D possibly TRBD2 on 5 matching bases. Trimming removed 10 bases at V and 5 bases at J, with 15 bases between. The CDR3 spans 13 residues. CDR3 nucleotide sequence: TGTGCCACCCGAGGGATGCTCCACAATGAGCAGTTCTTC. Translated, it gives CATRGMLHNEQFF.

V and J are TRBV4-3 and TRBJ1-2, with 8 bases aligning to TRBD1. With V trimmed by 3 bases and J by 0 bases, 3 bases remained unmatched. This CDR3 is 15 amino acids long. Per the germline V gene, CDR1 is LGHNA and CDR2 is YSLEER. DNA of the CDR3: TGCGCCAGCAGCCAGGACAGGGCTACTAACTATGGCTACACCTTC. Protein: CASSQDRATNYGYTF.

In this sample, this clone turned up a few times. V gene TRBV6-5 combines with J gene TRBJ1-2; maybe TRBD1 (5 bases). V was clipped by 0 bases and J by 3 bases, with 11 bases between them. The length of the CDR3 is 15 residues. Per germline, CDR1 MNHEY and CDR2 SVGAGI. The CDR3 reads CASSYSGQGYYGYTF. The CDR3 DNA reads as TGTGCCAGCAGTTACTCGGGGCAGGGATACTATGGCTACACCTTC.

This clone has only one observation. This sequence joins TRBV10-3 and TRBJ2-7, with 11 bases lining up with TRBD1. The length of the CDR3 is 15 residues. V was clipped by 1 base and J by 3 bases; unmatched bases: 2. The germline gives CDR1 ENHRY, CDR2 SYGVKD. The CDR3 DNA is TGTGCCATCAGTGAGTACGGGACAGGGGGCTACGAGCAGTACTTC. This translates into CAISEYGTGGYEQYF.

This clone has just one count. The chain couples TRBV5-6 to TRBJ2-5; 8 nucleotides match TRBD1. After removal of 2 bases from V and 1 base from J, the junction contained 7 bases not matched to a gene. CDR1 is SGHDT, CDR2 YYEEEE, per germline. CDR3 length: 16 residues. As DNA, the CDR3 is TGTGCCAGCAGCTTACTAGGACAGGGCTCCCAAGAGACCCAGTACTTC. Translating gives CASSLLGQGSQETQYF.

V is TRBV11-2 and J is TRBJ1-4; D possibly corresponds to TRBD1 (6 bases). The CDR3 length is 14 residues. Germline CDR1 SGHAT, CDR2 FQNNGV. The V end was cut by 4 bases, the J end by 3 bases, with 9 bases between. CDR3 protein: CASSYTGSNEKLFF. As DNA, the CDR3 is TGTGCCAGCAGCTACACAGGGTCTAATGAAAAACTGTTTTTT. Full variable domain (outside the CDR3, taken from reference TRBV11-2 and TRBJ1-4): EAGVAQSPRYKIIEKRQSVAFWCNPISGHATLYWYQQILGQGPKLLIQFQNNGVVDDSQLPKDRFSAERLKGVDSTLKIQPAKLEDSAVYLCASSYTGSNEKLFFGSGTQLSVL.

The genes are TRBV18 and TRBJ1-1, with D unresolved. The CDR3 loop spans 14 amino acids. Trimming took 3 bases from V and 4 from J, leaving 12 bases between them. In germline, CDR1 is KGHSH, CDR2 LQKENI. This CDR3 is CASSPRGVATEAFF. The CDR3 nucleotides read TGTGCCAGCTCACCTCGTGGGGTCGCCACTGAAGCTTTCTTT.

This chain uses TRBV18 with TRBJ2-4; D not certain. V was clipped by 3 bases and J by 0 bases, with 9 bases between them. This CDR3 region has 15 residues. CDR1 and CDR2 (germline): KGHSH, LQKENI. The chain's CDR3 is CASSPARVAKNIQYF. The CDR3 DNA reads TGTGCCAGCTCACCGGCCCGGGTAGCCAAAAACATTCAGTACTTC.

This chain connects TRBV7-2 to TRBJ2-4; D may be TRBD1 (5 bases). The CDR3 sequence is 16 residues long. Trimming shortened V by 0 bases and J by 0 bases, and 9 bases separated the two germline ends. The germline V gene encodes CDR1 SGHTA and CDR2 FQGNSA. The CDR3: CASSLAGVQAKNIQYF. The CDR3 DNA sequence: TGTGCCAGCAGCTTAGCAGGGGTGCAAGCCAAAAACATTCAGTACTTC.

The CDR3: CASSLRTSTDTQYF. The CDR3 bases are TGCGCCAGCAGCTTGAGGACTTCCACAGATACGCAGTATTTT. The gene calls are TRBV5-1 and TRBJ2-3, with TRBD2 as a possible D gene (5 bases). Looked up from germline, CDR1 is SGHRS and CDR2 is YFSETQ. This CDR3 contains 14 residues. Deletions cut 1 base from V and 2 bases from J, with 8 bases between.

J is TRBJ2-5 and V is TRBV2; D is possibly TRBD2 (5 bases). This CDR3 has 14 residues. Per the germline V gene, CDR1 is SNHLY and CDR2 is FYNNEI. The germline V and J ends were trimmed by 7 bases and 4 bases, with 16 bases remaining between them. The CDR3 region has the DNA TGTGCCAGCATACCGGGTTTGGGGAGAGAGACCCAGTACTTC. Translation gives CASIPGLGRETQYF.

The V and J genes are TRBV9 and TRBJ2-7; perhaps TRBD2 as D (6 bases). The CDR3 contains 15 residues. CDR1 is SGDLS and CDR2 is YYNGEE in the germline V gene. V lost 0 bases and J 4 bases, leaving 14 bases between the germline ends. The CDR3 DNA follows: TGTGCCAGCAGCGTAGGGGCGGGATGGGGGTACGAGCAGTACTTC. Encoded protein: CASSVGAGWGYEQYF.

This rearrangement joins TRBV4-1 to TRBJ1-6; D gene ambiguous. The CDR3 covers 17 residues. The germline gives CDR1 MGHRA, CDR2 YSYEKL. V was trimmed by 0 bases and J by 2 bases, leaving 11 bases between them. In DNA, the CDR3 is TGCGCCAGCAGCCAAGATCAGTGGGTCCCCTATAATTCACCCCTCCACTTT. It translates to CASSQDQWVPYNSPLHF.

The chain carries TRBV19 and TRBJ1-4; no clear D. CDR1 LNHDA and CDR2 SQIVND come from the germline V gene (reference sequence). Trimming left V 6 bases short and J 0 bases short, with 8 bases between. The CDR3 covers 14 residues. CDR3 DNA: TGTGCCAGTAGAACGACCGCAACTAATGAAAAACTGTTTTTT. Translating it yields CASRTTATNEKLFF.